A selection of T cell receptor beta chains follows, all from one sample in a study of OX40 agonist ivuxolimab in advanced cancers. Sequencing used immunoSEQ multiplex PCR; TCRdb keeps in-frame clones, though not all of them. The sample holds about 94,000 clones, 87% seen once. Sequenced material: CD4+ or CD8+ T cells sorted from blood, taken in a trial of the OX40 agonist ivuxolimab. These receptors were obtained from an adult with an advanced solid tumor such as melanoma, head and neck, liver or kidney cancer. CDR3s include the opening cysteine and the closing phenylalanine or tryptophan. D genes are given only for firm matches. Clone size is shown for a subset of rows, as once, few, many or a class of expanded clone.

d_call	v_call	j_call	clone_size	cdr3_nt	cdr3_aa
TRBD2	TRBV18	TRBJ2-3	NA	TGTGCCAGCTCACCAAGGCTAGCGGGGGGCACAGAGGGTACGCAGTATTTT	CASSPRLAGGTEGTQYF
TRBD1	TRBV7-2	TRBJ1-3	NA	TGTGCCAGCAGCTTAGCCCCCACCGGGACAGGGAGAACCTCTGGAAACACCATATATTTT	CASSLAPTGTGRTSGNTIYF
NA	TRBV5-1	TRBJ1-3	NA	TGCGCCAGCGCTCCCGGATTGACCTCTGGAAACACCATATATTTT	CASAPGLTSGNTIYF
TRBD1	TRBV19	TRBJ1-2	NA	TGTGCCAGTAGTATAGATTCCGGGACAGGACATCTTAACTATGGCTACACCTTC	CASSIDSGTGHLNYGYTF
TRBD1	TRBV5-1	TRBJ1-2	NA	TGCGCCAGCAGCTTGGGGGACAGGGAGATCTATGGCTACACCTTC	CASSLGDREIYGYTF
NA	TRBV29-1	TRBJ2-4	NA	TGCAGCGTTCACGGGGCGGGGTTATTGAACATTCAGTACTTC	CSVHGAGLLNIQYF
NA	TRBV5-8	TRBJ1-6	NA	TGTGCCAGCAGCTTCCAGGCCTCAAATTCACCCCTCCACTTT	CASSFQASNSPLHF
NA	TRBV5-8	TRBJ2-7	once	TGTGCCAGCAGCCCCCGCTATTCGGGCGAGCAGTACTTC	CASSPRYSGEQYF
NA	TRBV7-2	TRBJ1-1	NA	TGTGCCAGCAGCCCCTCGGGAAGATCCGGAGGAGCTTTCTTT	CASSPSGRSGGAFF
TRBD1	TRBV19	TRBJ1-4	NA	TGTGCCAGTAGTATACCCACCCCAGGGGGTTTGGGTGAAAAACTGTTTTTT	CASSIPTPGGLGEKLFF
NA	TRBV11-2	TRBJ2-2	NA	TGTGCCAGCAGAACTACAGGGAACACCGGGGAGCTGTTTTTT	CASRTTGNTGELFF
NA	TRBV5-5	TRBJ2-6	NA	TGTGCCAGCAGCTTACGAGACACTGGGGCCAACGTCCTGACTTTC	CASSLRDTGANVLTF
NA	TRBV5-1	TRBJ1-1	once	TGCGCCAGCAGCTTGGGACAATCGAACACTGAAGCTTTCTTT	CASSLGQSNTEAFF
NA	TRBV6-5	TRBJ2-6	NA	TGTGCCAGCAATTACCAGGGTTCCTCTGGGGCCAACGTCCTGACTTTC	CASNYQGSSGANVLTF
TRBD2	TRBV5-4	TRBJ2-3	NA	TGTGCCAGCAGCCCGAAAACTAGCGGGGATACAGATACGCAGTATTTT	CASSPKTSGDTDTQYF
TRBD1	TRBV9	TRBJ1-2	NA	TGTGCCAGCAGCGTACCGACAGGGCTCTATGGCTACACCTTC	CASSVPTGLYGYTF
NA	TRBV6-5	TRBJ1-2	NA	TGTGCCAGCAGGGGAACAGGTTATGGCTACACCTTC	CASRGTGYGYTF
TRBD1	TRBV27	TRBJ2-7	NA	TGTGCCAGCAGTAGCACCACAGGGGCGCCACTCTACGAGCAGTACTTC	CASSSTTGAPLYEQYF
NA	TRBV7-2	TRBJ1-4	NA	TGTGCCAGCAGCTTAGATTCAGGGTACGAAAAACTGTTTTTT	CASSLDSGYEKLFF
TRBD2	TRBV11-3	TRBJ2-3	NA	TGTGCCAGCAGCTGGACTAGCGGGGGGGCCGGAGATACGCAGTATTTT	CASSWTSGGAGDTQYF
TRBD1	TRBV5-1	TRBJ1-2	NA	TGCGCCAGCAGTGCGGGTGACAGGGTATATGGCTACACCTTC	CASSAGDRVYGYTF
NA	TRBV27	TRBJ1-3	NA	TGTGCCAGCAGGGGGGTTAGTCCTGGAAACACCATATATTTT	CASRGVSPGNTIYF
NA	TRBV7-2	TRBJ2-7	NA	TGTGCCAGCACCAAACAAACAGGGTCCTACGAGCAGTACTTC	CASTKQTGSYEQYF
NA	TRBV7-8	TRBJ2-7	few	TGTGCCAGCAGCTTAGAAATCGGGTCGGGGTACGAGCAGTACTTC	CASSLEIGSGYEQYF
TRBD1	TRBV19	TRBJ1-2	NA	TGTGCCAGTAGTATGGCAGGGGGCAGGTTGAGTGGCTACACCTTC	CASSMAGGRLSGYTF
NA	TRBV7-3	TRBJ2-3	NA	TGTGCCAGCAGCTTACGGTCGAGCACAGATACGCAGTATTTT	CASSLRSSTDTQYF
NA	TRBV20-1	TRBJ1-2	NA	TGCAGTGCTAGACAGGCTAATGGCTACACCTTC	CSARQANGYTF
NA	TRBV6-5	TRBJ1-3	NA	TGTGCCAGCAGTTCGACCGTCTCTGGAAACACCATATATTTT	CASSSTVSGNTIYF
TRBD1	TRBV7-9	TRBJ1-1	few	TGTGCCAGCACCGGGCAGGGGGCAATGAACACTGAAGCTTTCTTT	CASTGQGAMNTEAFF
NA	TRBV14	TRBJ1-2	NA	TGTGCCAGCAGCCAAGAAGTCAGGGGATCAAATGGCTACACCTTC	CASSQEVRGSNGYTF
TRBD2	TRBV18	TRBJ2-1	once	TGTGCCAGCTCACCACCAACGGCGGGGGTCAATGAGCAGTTCTTC	CASSPPTAGVNEQFF
NA	TRBV9	TRBJ1-2	NA	TGTGCCAGCAGCGCACGGGACACCAACTATGGCTACACCTTC	CASSARDTNYGYTF
NA	TRBV18	TRBJ2-5	NA	TGTGCCAGCTCACTACAGGGTCCCCAAGAGACCCAGTACTTC	CASSLQGPQETQYF
NA	TRBV15	TRBJ1-2	NA	TGTGCCACCGAGGGGGGGGATGGCTACACCTTC	CATEGGDGYTF
NA	TRBV6-5	TRBJ1-2	once	TGTGCCAGCAACATGGGGGGTTCTAACTATGGCTACACCTTC	CASNMGGSNYGYTF
NA	TRBV7-2	TRBJ2-7	NA	TGTGCCAGCAGCGCAGGTACAGGCCAAGGAGGGATAACCTACGAGCAGTACTTC	CASSAGTGQGGITYEQYF
NA	TRBV18	TRBJ1-1	NA	TGTGCCAGCTCACCTCTTCTATCAAGAGAAGCTTTCTTT	CASSPLLSREAFF
NA	TRBV5-1	TRBJ2-3	NA	TGCGCCAGCAGCTTGGATTCGGGGACAGATACGCAGTATTTT	CASSLDSGTDTQYF
NA	TRBV21-1	TRBJ1-2	NA	TGTGCCAGGCGGAGTACCTATGGCTACACCTTC	CARRSTYGYTF
NA	TRBV11-2	TRBJ1-4	NA	TGTGCCAGCAGTCTAGGCCGTGATGCAACTAATGAAAAACTGTTTTTT	CASSLGRDATNEKLFF
NA	TRBV5-1	TRBJ2-5	NA	TGCGCCAGCAGCTTGGCAGAAGAGACCCAGTACTTC	CASSLAEETQYF
NA	TRBV19	TRBJ1-3	NA	TGTGCCAGTAGTTTCGGGCCTTCTGGCGCTGGAAACACCATATATTTT	CASSFGPSGAGNTIYF
TRBD1	TRBV14	TRBJ2-6	once	TGTGCCAGCAGCCCGACAGGGCGGTCTGGGGCCAACGTCCTGACTTTC	CASSPTGRSGANVLTF
NA	TRBV5-1	TRBJ2-5	NA	TGCGCCAGCAGCTTGGTTGCAGGTAAAGAGACCCAGTACTTC	CASSLVAGKETQYF
NA	TRBV5-1	TRBJ1-1	NA	TGCGCCAGCAGCCCCGCGCAGGGCAACACTGAAGCTTTCTTT	CASSPAQGNTEAFF
NA	TRBV25-1	TRBJ2-2	once	TGTGCCAGCAGTGAATACAGGGGAATGGCCGGGGAGCTGTTTTTT	CASSEYRGMAGELFF
NA	TRBV5-1	TRBJ2-1	NA	TGCGCCAGCAGCTTGGGGGTGGGAGGCTACAATGAGCAGTTCTTC	CASSLGVGGYNEQFF
NA	TRBV18	TRBJ1-6	NA	TGTGCCAGCTCGTCGACGGGGGGGATGGAGCATTCACCCCTCCACTTT	CASSSTGGMEHSPLHF
NA	TRBV9	TRBJ2-2	NA	TGTGCCAGCAGCGGTACAGCTGCGAACACCGGGGAGCTGTTTTTT	CASSGTAANTGELFF
TRBD2	TRBV9	TRBJ2-1	NA	TGTGCCAGCAGCGTAGCTGCGGGGGGGCGTCATGAGCAGTTCTTC	CASSVAAGGRHEQFF
TRBD2	TRBV19	TRBJ2-1	NA	TGTGCCAGTAGTACCTGGACTAGCGCCGACAATGAGCAGTTCTTC	CASSTWTSADNEQFF
TRBD1	TRBV2	TRBJ2-7	NA	TGTGCCAGCAGTATACGACTGGGACAGTTCTACGAGCAGTACTTC	CASSIRLGQFYEQYF
TRBD1	TRBV5-1	TRBJ2-2	NA	TGCGCCAGCAGCTCCTCCGGGACAGGGTTTCCCGGGGAGCTGTTTTTT	CASSSSGTGFPGELFF
NA	TRBV5-8	TRBJ1-5	NA	TGTGCCAGCAGTTATACAGAGAATCAGCCCCAGCATTTT	CASSYTENQPQHF
TRBD2	TRBV11-3	TRBJ2-2	NA	TGTGCCAGCAGCTTTGGTCAGTCTAGCGGGGGGCTGAACACCGGGGAGCTGTTTTTT	CASSFGQSSGGLNTGELFF
NA	TRBV12-2	TRBJ1-1	NA	TGTGCAAGTCGCTTAGGTATCGGGGTATTAGCTTTCTTT	CASRLGIGVLAFF
NA	TRBV18	TRBJ1-3	NA	TGTGCCAGCTCACCACAGACAGGCCTCTCTGGAAACACCATATATTTT	CASSPQTGLSGNTIYF
NA	TRBV9	TRBJ1-1	NA	TGTGCCAGCAGCGGCGCCCTGGTGAACACTGAAGCTTTCTTT	CASSGALVNTEAFF
TRBD2	TRBV7-2	TRBJ2-5	NA	TGTGCCAGCAGCTTGTTCACTAGCGGGTACCAAGAGACCCAGTACTTC	CASSLFTSGYQETQYF